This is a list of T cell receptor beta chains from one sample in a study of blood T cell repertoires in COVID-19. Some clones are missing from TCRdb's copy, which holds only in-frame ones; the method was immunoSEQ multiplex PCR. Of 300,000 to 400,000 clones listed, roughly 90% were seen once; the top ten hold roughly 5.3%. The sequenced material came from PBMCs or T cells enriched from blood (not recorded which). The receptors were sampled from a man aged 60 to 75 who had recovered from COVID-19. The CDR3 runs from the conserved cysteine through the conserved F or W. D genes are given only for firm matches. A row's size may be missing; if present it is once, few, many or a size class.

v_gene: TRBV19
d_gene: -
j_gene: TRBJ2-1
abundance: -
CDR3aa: CASSRQAGPAYNEQFF
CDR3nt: TGTGCCAGTAGTCGACAGGCCGGGCCGGCCTACAATGAGCAGTTCTTC

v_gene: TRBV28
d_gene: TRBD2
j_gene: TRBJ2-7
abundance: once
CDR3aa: CASSFSGTPSSREQYF
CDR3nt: TGTGCCAGCAGTTTTAGCGGGACACCTAGTTCGAGGGAGCAGTACTTC

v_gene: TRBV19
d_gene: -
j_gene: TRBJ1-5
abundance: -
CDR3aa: CASIDRGPNSNQPQHF
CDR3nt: TGTGCCAGTATCGACAGAGGCCCAAATAGCAATCAGCCCCAGCATTTT

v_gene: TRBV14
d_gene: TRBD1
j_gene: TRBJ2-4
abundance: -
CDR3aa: CASSRGPGGQNIQYF
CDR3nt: TGTGCCAGCAGCCGGGGGCCAGGGGGTCAAAACATTCAGTACTTC

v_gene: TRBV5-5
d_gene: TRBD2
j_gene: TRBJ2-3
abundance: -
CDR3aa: CASRGGTSGARTDTQYF
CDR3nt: TGTGCCAGCAGAGGTGGGACTAGCGGGGCACGCACAGATACGCAGTATTTT

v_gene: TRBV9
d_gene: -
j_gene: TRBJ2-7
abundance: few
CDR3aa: CASSVLPSSYEQYF
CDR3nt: TGTGCCAGCAGCGTACTACCGAGCTCCTACGAGCAGTACTTC

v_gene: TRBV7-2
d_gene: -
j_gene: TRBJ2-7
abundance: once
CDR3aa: CASSLAAASSYEQYF
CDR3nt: TGTGCCAGCAGCTTAGCGGCGGCCAGCTCCTACGAGCAGTACTTC

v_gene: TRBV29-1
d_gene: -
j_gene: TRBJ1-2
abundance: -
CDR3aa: CSVARANGYTF
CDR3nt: TGCAGCGTTGCCCGCGCCAATGGCTACACCTTC

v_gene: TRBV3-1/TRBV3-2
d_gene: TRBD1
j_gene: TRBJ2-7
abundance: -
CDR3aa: CASSQGTASTYEQYF
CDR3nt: TGTGCCAGCAGCCAGGGGACAGCAAGTACCTACGAGCAGTACTTC

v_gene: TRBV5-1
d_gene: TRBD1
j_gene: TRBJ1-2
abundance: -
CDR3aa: CASSLLTGVEGYTF
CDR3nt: TGCGCCAGCAGCCTATTGACAGGGGTGGAGGGCTACACCTTC

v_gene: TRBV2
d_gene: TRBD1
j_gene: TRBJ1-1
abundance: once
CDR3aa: CASTYTTGDTEAFF
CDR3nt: TGTGCCAGCACCTATACCACAGGGGACACTGAAGCTTTCTTT

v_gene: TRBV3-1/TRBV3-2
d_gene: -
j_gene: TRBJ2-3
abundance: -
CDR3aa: CASSPLRTDTQYF
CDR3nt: TGTGCCAGCAGCCCCCTCCGGACAGATACGCAGTATTTT

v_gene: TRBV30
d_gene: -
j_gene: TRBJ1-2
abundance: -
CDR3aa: CAWSVLTANYGYTF
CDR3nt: TGTGCCTGGAGTGTACTTACAGCTAACTATGGCTACACCTTC

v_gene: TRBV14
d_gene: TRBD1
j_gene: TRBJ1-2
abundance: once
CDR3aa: CASSAQGNRAYTF
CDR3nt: TGTGCCAGCAGCGCACAGGGGAATAGGGCCTACACCTTC

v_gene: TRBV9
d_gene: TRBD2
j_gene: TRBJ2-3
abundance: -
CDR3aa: CASSVGGLAGGADTQYF
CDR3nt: TGTGCCAGCAGCGTAGGCGGACTAGCGGGAGGTGCAGATACGCAGTATTTT

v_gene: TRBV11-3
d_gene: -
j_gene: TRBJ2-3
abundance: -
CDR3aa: CASSSLGTADTQYF
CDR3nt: TGTGCCAGCAGCTCTCTAGGTACGGCAGATACGCAGTATTTT

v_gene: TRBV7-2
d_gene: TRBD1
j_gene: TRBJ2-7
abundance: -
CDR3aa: CASSLYGTGGLYEQYF
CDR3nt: TGTGCCAGCAGCTTATACGGAACAGGGGGACTCTACGAGCAGTACTTC

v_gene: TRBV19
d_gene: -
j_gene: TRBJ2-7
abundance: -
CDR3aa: CASSPMTVYAYEQYF
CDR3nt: TGTGCCAGTAGCCCTATGACTGTATACGCCTACGAGCAGTACTTC

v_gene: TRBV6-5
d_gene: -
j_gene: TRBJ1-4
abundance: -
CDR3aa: CASGRGKGTNEKLFF
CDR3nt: TGTGCCAGCGGGCGGGGGAAGGGCACTAATGAAAAACTGTTTTTT

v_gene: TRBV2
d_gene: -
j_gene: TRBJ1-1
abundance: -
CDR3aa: CASSDSGNTEAFF
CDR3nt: TGTGCCAGCAGTGACTCAGGGAACACTGAAGCTTTCTTT

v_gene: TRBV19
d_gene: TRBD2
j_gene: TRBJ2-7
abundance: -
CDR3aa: CASSISSGSYYEQYF
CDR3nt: TGTGCCAGTAGTATCTCTAGCGGGAGCTACTACGAGCAGTACTTC

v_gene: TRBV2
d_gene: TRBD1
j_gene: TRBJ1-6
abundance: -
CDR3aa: CASRQGVNSPLHF
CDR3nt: TGTGCCTCCCGACAGGGTGTGAATTCACCCCTCCACTTT

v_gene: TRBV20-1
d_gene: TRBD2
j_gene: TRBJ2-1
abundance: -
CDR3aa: CSASSLAGANEQFF
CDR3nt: TGCAGTGCTAGTTCGCTAGCGGGAGCCAATGAGCAGTTCTTC

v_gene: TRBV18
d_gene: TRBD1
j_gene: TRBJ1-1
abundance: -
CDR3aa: CASSPRTGMNTEAFF
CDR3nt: TGTGCCAGCTCACCGCGGACAGGAATGAACACTGAAGCTTTCTTT

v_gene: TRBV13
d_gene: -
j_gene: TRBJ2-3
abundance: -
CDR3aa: CASSLAGVSTDTQYF
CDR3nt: TGTGCCAGCAGCTTAGCCGGGGTTAGCACAGATACGCAGTATTTT

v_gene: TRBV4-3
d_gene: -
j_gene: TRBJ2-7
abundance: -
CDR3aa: CASSVLGGEQYF
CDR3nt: TGCGCCAGCAGCGTACTAGGTGGGGAGCAGTACTTC

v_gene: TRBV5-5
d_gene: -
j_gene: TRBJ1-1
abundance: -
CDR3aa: CASSTPGGLAFF
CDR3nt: TGTGCCAGCAGCACCCCCGGGGGATTAGCTTTCTTT

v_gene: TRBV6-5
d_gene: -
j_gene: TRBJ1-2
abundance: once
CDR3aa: CASRPTQNYGYTF
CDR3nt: TGTGCCAGCAGACCAACCCAGAACTATGGCTACACCTTC

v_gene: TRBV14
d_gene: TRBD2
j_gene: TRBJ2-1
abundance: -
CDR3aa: CASSQIAGGPRNEQFF
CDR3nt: TGTGCCAGCAGCCAAATAGCGGGAGGGCCGAGGAATGAGCAGTTCTTC

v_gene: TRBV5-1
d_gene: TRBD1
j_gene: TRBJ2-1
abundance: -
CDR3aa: CASSLFVGVQGDYNEQFF
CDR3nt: TGCGCCAGCAGCTTGTTTGTGGGTGTACAGGGGGACTACAATGAGCAGTTCTTC

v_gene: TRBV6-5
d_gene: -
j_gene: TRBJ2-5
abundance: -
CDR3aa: CASSTGIQETQYF
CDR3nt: TGTGCCAGCAGTACCGGGATCCAAGAGACCCAGTACTTC

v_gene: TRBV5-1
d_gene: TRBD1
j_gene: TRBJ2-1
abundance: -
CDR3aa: CASRLGQGAGNEQFF
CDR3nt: TGCGCCAGCAGATTAGGACAGGGGGCGGGCAATGAGCAGTTCTTC

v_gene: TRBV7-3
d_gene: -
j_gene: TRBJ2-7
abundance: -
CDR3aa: CASSPSAGYEQYF
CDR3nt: TGTGCCAGCAGCCCTAGCGCCGGCTACGAGCAGTACTTC